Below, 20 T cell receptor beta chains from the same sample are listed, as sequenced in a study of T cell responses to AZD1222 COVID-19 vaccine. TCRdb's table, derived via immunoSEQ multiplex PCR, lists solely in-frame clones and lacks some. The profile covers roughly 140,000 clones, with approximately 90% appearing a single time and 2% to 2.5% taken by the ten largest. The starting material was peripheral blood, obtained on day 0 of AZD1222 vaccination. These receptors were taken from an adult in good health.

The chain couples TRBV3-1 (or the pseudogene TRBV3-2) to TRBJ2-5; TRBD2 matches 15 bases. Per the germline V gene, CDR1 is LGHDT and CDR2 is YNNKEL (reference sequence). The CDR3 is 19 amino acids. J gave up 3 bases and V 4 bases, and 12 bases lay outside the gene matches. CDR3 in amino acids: CASSPAGLAGGRGKETQYF. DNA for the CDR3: TGTGCCAGCAGCCCCGCGGGACTAGCGGGAGGCCGGGGAAAAGAGACCCAGTACTTC.

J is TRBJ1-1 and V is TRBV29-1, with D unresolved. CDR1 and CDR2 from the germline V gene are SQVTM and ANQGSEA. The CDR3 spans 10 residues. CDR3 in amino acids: CSSSDAEAFF. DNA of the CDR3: TGCAGTTCGTCGGACGCTGAAGCTTTCTTT.

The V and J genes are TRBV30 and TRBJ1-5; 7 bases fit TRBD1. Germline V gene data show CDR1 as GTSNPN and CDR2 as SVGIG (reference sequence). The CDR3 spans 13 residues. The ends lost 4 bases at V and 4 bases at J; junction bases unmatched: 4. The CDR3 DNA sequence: TGTGCCTGGACAGGGGGGCAGAATCAGCCCCAGCATTTT. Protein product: CAWTGGQNQPQHF.

The CDR3 loop is CSVDHLAGVSEQFF. Written as DNA, the CDR3 is TGCAGCGTTGATCATCTAGCGGGAGTGAGTGAGCAGTTCTTC. V usage is TRBV29-1 and J usage is TRBJ2-1; 10 bases align to TRBD2. Germline CDR1 SQVTM, CDR2 ANQGSEA. This CDR3 contains 14 residues. Losses at the gene ends were 3 bases for V and 9 bases for J; bases not matched to a gene: 8.

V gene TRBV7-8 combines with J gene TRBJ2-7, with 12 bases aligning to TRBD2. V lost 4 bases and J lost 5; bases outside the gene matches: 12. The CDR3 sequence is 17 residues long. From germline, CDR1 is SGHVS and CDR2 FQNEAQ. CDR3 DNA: TGTGCCAGCAGCTACGCCTCTAGCGGGAGGGCTTTACACGAGCAGTACTTC. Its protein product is CASSYASSGRALHEQYF.

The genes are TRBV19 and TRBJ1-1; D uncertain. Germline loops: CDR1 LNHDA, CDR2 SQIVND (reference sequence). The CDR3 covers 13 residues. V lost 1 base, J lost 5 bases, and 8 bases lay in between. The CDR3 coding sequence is TGTGCCAGTAGTATAGTAGGAGAGACTGAAGCTTTCTTT. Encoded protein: CASSIVGETEAFF.

Here the CDR3 reads CAWSVGTSGENTQYF. CDR3 nucleotides: TGTGCCTGGAGTGTAGGGACTAGCGGGGAGAATACGCAGTATTTT. The chain is built from TRBV30 and TRBJ2-3; 13 nucleotides agree with TRBD2. Germline CDR1 GTSNPN, CDR2 SVGIG (reference sequence). The CDR3 runs 15 residues. V was clipped by 0 bases and J by 7 bases; unmatched bases: 4.

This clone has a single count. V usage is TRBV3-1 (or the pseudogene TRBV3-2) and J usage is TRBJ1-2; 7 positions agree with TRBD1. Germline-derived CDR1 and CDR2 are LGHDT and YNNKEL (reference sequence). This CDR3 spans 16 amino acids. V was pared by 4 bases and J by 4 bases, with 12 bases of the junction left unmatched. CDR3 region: CASSLMREGAFYGYTF. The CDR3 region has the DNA TGTGCCAGCAGCCTCATGAGGGAGGGGGCCTTCTATGGCTACACCTTC.

CDR3 coding DNA: TGCAGTGCAGAGAACACTGAAGCTTTCTTT. This gives the protein CSAENTEAFF. The V and J genes are TRBV20-1 and TRBJ1-1; unclear D gene. The CDR3 has 10 amino acids. Trimming shortened V by 6 bases and J by 1 base, and 3 bases separated the two germline ends. Germline CDR1 and CDR2: DFQATT and SNEGSKA (reference sequence).

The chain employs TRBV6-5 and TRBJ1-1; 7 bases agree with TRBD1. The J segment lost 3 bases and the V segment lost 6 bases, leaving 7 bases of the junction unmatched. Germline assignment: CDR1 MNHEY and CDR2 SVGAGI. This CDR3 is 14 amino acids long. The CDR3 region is CASRHRGIHTEAFF. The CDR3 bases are TGTGCCAGCAGACACAGGGGAATTCACACTGAAGCTTTCTTT.

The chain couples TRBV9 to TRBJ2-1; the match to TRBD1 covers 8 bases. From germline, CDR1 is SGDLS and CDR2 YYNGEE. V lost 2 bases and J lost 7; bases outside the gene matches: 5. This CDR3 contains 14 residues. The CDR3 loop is CASSVGTGGNEQFF. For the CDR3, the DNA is TGTGCCAGCAGCGTCGGGACAGGTGGGAATGAGCAGTTCTTC.

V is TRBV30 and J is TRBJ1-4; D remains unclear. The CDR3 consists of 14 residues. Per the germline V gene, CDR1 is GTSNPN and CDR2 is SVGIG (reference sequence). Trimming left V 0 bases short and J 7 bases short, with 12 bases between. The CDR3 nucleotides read TGTGCCTGGAGTGTGGGTCCACGGGGTGAAAAACTGTTTTTT. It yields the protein CAWSVGPRGEKLFF.

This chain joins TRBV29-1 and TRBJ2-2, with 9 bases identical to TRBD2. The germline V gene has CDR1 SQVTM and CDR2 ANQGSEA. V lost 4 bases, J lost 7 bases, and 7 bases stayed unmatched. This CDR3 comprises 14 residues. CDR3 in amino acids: CSVGSGSVHGELFF. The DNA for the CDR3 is TGCAGCGTTGGTAGCGGGAGCGTCCACGGGGAGCTGTTTTTT.

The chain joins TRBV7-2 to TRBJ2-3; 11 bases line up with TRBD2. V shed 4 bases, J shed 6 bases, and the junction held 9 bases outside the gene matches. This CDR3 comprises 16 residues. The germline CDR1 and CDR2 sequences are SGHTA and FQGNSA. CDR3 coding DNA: TGTGCCAGCAGCTCCCAGTTTAGCGGGAGGGTCGATACGCAGTATTTT. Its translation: CASSSQFSGRVDTQYF.

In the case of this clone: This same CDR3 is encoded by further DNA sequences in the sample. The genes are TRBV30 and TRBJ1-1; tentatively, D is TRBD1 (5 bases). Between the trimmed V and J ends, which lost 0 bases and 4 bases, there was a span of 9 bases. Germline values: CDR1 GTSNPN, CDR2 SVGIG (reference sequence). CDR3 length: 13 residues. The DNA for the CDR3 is TGTGCCTGGAGTGTACGGGGGGGCACTGAAGCTTTCTTT. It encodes CAWSVRGGTEAFF.

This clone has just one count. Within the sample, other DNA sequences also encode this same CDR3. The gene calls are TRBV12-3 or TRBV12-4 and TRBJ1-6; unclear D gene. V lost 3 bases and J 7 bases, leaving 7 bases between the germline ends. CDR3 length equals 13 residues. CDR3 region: CASSLRENSPLHF. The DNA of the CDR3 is TGTGCCAGCAGTTTGAGAGAGAATTCACCCCTCCACTTT.

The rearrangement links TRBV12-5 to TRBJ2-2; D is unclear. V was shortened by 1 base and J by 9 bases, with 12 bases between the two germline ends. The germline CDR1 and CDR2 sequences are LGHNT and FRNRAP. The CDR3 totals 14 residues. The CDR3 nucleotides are TGTGCTAGTGGTTTGGACGTCCGACCGTGGGAGCTGTTTTTT. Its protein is CASGLDVRPWELFF. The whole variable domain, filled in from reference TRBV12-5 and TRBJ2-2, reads DARVTQTPRHKVTEMGQEVTMRCQPILGHNTVFWYRQTMMQGLELLAYFRNRAPLDDSGMPKDRFSAEMPDATLATLKIQPSEPRDSAVYFCASGLDVRPWELFFGEGSRLTVL.

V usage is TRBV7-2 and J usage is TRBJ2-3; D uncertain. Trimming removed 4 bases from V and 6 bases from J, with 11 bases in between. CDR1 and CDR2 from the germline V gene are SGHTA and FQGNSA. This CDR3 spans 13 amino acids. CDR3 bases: TGTGCCAGCAGCTCAATATACCCGGATACGCAGTATTTT. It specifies CASSSIYPDTQYF.

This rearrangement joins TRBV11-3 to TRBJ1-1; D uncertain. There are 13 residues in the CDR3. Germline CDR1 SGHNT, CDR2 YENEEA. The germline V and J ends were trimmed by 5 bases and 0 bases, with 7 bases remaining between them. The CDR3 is CASSRGMNTEAFF. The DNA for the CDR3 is TGTGCCAGCAGCCGGGGAATGAACACTGAAGCTTTCTTT.

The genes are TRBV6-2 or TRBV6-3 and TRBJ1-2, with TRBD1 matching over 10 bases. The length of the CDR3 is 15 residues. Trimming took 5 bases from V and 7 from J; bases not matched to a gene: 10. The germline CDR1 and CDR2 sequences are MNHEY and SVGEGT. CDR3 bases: TGTGCCAGCAGTCCGGACAGGGGGAAGGCAAGTGGCTACACCTTC. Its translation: CASSPDRGKASGYTF.